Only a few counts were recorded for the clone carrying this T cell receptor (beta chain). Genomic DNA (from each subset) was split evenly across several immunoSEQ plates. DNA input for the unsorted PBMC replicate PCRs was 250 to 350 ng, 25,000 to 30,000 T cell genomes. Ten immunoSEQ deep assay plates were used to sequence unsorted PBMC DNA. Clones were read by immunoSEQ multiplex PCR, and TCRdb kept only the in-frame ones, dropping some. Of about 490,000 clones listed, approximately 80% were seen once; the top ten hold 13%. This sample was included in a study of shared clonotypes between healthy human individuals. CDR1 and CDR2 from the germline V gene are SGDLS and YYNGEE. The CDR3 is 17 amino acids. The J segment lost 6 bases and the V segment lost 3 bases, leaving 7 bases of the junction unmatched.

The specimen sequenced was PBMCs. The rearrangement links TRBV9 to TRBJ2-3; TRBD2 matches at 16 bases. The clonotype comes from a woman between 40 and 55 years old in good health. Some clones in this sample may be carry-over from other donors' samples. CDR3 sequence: CASSAGLAGGPWDTQYF. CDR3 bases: TGTGCCAGCAGCGCGGGACTAGCGGGAGGGCCATGGGATACGCAGTATTTT.